This is a list of T cell receptor beta chains from one sample in a study of blood T cell repertoires in COVID-19. The method was immunoSEQ multiplex PCR; TCRdb's version includes in-frame clones alone and lacks a portion of them. Of over 130,000 clones listed, 80% to 90% were seen once; the top ten hold 8% to 13%. The source material was peripheral blood. The receptors come from an elderly woman with acute or convalescent COVID-19. Both conserved end residues are part of each CDR3. A D gene is named only where the DNA matches it firmly. The size of a clone is reported for some rows only, either as once, few or many, or as a class for expanded clones.

D gene | clone size | J gene | V gene | CDR3 protein | CDR3 DNA
TRBD1 | NA | TRBJ2-3 | TRBV4-1 | CASSQPGQGITDTQYF | TGCGCCAGCAGCCAACCGGGACAGGGTATCACAGATACGCAGTATTTT
NA | NA | TRBJ1-2 | TRBV11-2 | CASSLTRNYGYTF | TGTGCCAGCAGCTTAACGAGGAACTATGGCTACACCTTC
TRBD1 | NA | TRBJ2-3 | TRBV5-1 | CASSPSRQGRSTDTQYF | TGCGCCAGCAGCCCATCCAGACAGGGCCGGAGCACAGATACGCAGTATTTT
NA | once | TRBJ1-2 | TRBV19 | CASSIGGGSVYGYTF | TGTGCCAGTAGTATCGGCGGCGGATCCGTCTATGGCTACACCTTC
NA | NA | TRBJ2-7 | TRBV7-2 | CASSLRSGWDEQYF | TGTGCCAGCAGCCTCCGGTCCGGGTGGGACGAGCAGTACTTC
NA | NA | TRBJ2-5 | TRBV2 | CASSGAVGDQETQYF | TGTGCCAGCAGTGGGGCCGTCGGTGACCAAGAGACCCAGTACTTC
NA | NA | TRBJ2-3 | TRBV5-1 | CASSVTGPDTQYF | TGCGCCAGCAGCGTGACAGGTCCAGATACGCAGTATTTT
NA | NA | TRBJ2-5 | TRBV29-1 | CSVATPGLETQYF | TGCAGCGTCGCCACTCCGGGACTGGAGACCCAGTACTTC
TRBD1 | NA | TRBJ2-2 | TRBV19 | CASSEIGQGRDGELFF | TGTGCCAGTAGTGAAATCGGACAGGGGAGGGACGGGGAGCTGTTTTTT
NA | NA | TRBJ1-1 | TRBV18 | CASSSPRDLNTEAFF | TGTGCCAGCTCATCCCCGCGGGACTTGAACACTGAAGCTTTCTTT
NA | NA | TRBJ1-2 | TRBV6-5 | CASSPSGYGYTF | TGTGCCAGCAGTCCCAGTGGCTATGGCTACACCTTC
NA | NA | TRBJ1-3 | TRBV7-6 | CASSSGNTIYF | TGTGCCAGCAGCAGCGGAAACACCATATATTTT